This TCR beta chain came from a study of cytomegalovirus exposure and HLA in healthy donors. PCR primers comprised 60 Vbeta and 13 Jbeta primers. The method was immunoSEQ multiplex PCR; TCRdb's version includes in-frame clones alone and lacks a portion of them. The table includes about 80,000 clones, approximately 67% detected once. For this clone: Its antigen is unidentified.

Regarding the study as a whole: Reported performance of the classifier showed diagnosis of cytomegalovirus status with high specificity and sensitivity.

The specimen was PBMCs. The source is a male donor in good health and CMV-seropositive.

This CDR3 is CASSGGGQQDQPQHF. CDR3 nucleotide sequence: TGTGCCAGCAGTGGGGGAGGCCAGCAGGATCAGCCCCAGCATTTT. J is TRBJ1-5 and V is TRBV27, with D possibly matching TRBD1 (5 bases). The CDR3 length is 15 residues. The germline CDR1 and CDR2 sequences are MNHEY and SMNVEV (reference sequence). V lost 5 bases and J 5 bases, leaving 16 bases between the germline ends.